Listed below are T cell receptor beta chains from one sample, sequenced in a study of blood T cell repertoires in COVID-19. TCRdb's copy holds only in-frame clones and misses some; the assay was immunoSEQ multiplex PCR. The sample includes about 100,000 clones, 84% seen only once; the top ten take roughly 4.4%. Sequenced material: peripheral blood. Receptors originate from a human donor in a cohort sampled during active COVID-19. Each CDR3 is given with its conserved first and last residue. The D gene is left open where the match is weak. Some rows mark clone size as missing; the rest say once, few, many or name a class of expanded clone.

V gene	clone size	D gene	CDR3 length	J gene	CDR3 protein	CDR3 DNA
TRBV4-2	once	.	14	TRBJ1-1	CASSQGRMNTEAFF	TGTGCCAGCAGCCAAGGGAGAATGAACACTGAAGCTTTCTTT
TRBV28	.	.	14	TRBJ2-7	CASTPGGPSYEQYF	TGTGCCAGCACCCCGGGGGGCCCCTCCTACGAGCAGTACTTC
TRBV7-8	.	.	14	TRBJ1-2	CASSSQQGNYGYTF	TGTGCCAGCAGCTCACAGCAGGGGAACTATGGCTACACCTTC
TRBV3-1/TRBV3-2	.	.	15	TRBJ2-1	CASSQPGQDGNEQFF	TGTGCCAGCAGCCAACCGGGACAAGATGGGAATGAGCAGTTCTTC
TRBV9	.	.	14	TRBJ2-3	CASGTSGSTDTQYF	TGTGCCAGCGGCACCAGCGGGAGCACAGATACGCAGTATTTT
TRBV28	few	TRBD1	15	TRBJ1-6	CASSLPAGGSSPLHF	TGTGCCAGCAGTTTACCCGCAGGGGGAAGTTCACCCCTCCACTTT
TRBV5-1	.	.	13	TRBJ2-1	CASMGPSYNEQFF	TGCGCCAGCATGGGCCCGAGCTACAATGAGCAGTTCTTC
TRBV19	.	.	16	TRBJ1-2	CASSIGSAGHRGTYTF	TGTGCCAGTAGTATAGGGTCGGCAGGGCATCGTGGAACCTACACCTTC
TRBV11-2	few	.	14	TRBJ2-5	CASSHNAGKETQYF	TGTGCCAGCAGCCACAACGCGGGGAAAGAGACCCAGTACTTC
TRBV19	.	TRBD1	14	TRBJ2-7	CASSAQGAGYEQYF	TGTGCCAGTAGTGCACAGGGGGCCGGGTACGAGCAGTACTTC
TRBV12-3/TRBV12-4	.	.	13	TRBJ1-2	CASASVANYGYTF	TGTGCCAGCGCCTCGGTGGCTAACTATGGCTACACCTTC
TRBV7-7	.	TRBD2	17	TRBJ2-5	CASSPRRLAGARETQYF	TGTGCTAGCAGCCCCCGCCGCCTAGCGGGGGCGAGAGAGACCCAGTACTTC
TRBV27	.	TRBD2	14	TRBJ2-3	CASKSRGTADTQYF	TGTGCCAGCAAGTCGCGGGGGACTGCAGATACGCAGTATTTT
TRBV11-2	.	TRBD1	16	TRBJ2-7	CASSSPRGDRAYEQYF	TGTGCCAGCAGCTCCCCTAGAGGTGACAGGGCCTACGAGCAGTACTTC
TRBV5-1	.	.	16	TRBJ2-6	CASSLGGYSGANVLTF	TGCGCCAGCAGCTTGGGCGGATATTCTGGGGCCAACGTCCTGACTTTC